The rows below give T cell receptor beta chains drawn from one sample of a study of cytomegalovirus exposure and HLA in healthy donors. Assay used: immunoSEQ multiplex PCR; TCRdb lists only in-frame clones, some missing. The data contain 180,000 or so clones, roughly 82% of them singletons. The sequenced sample was PBMCs. All receptors derive from a man aged 40-49 years in good health and CMV-seronegative. Each CDR3 is given with its conserved first and last residue. Fields, in order: D gene, V gene, clone size, J gene, CDR3 protein, CDR3 DNA. D genes are given only for firm matches. Some rows have no size entry. The others give once, few or many, or a class for an expanded clone.

-	TRBV7-8	few	TRBJ2-1	CASTHRFRENEQFF	TGTGCCAGCACCCACCGATTCAGGGAAAATGAGCAGTTCTTC
-	TRBV18	-	TRBJ1-2	CASSPPSRVGGYTF	TGTGCCAGCTCACCACCGTCCAGGGTTGGTGGCTACACCTTC
-	TRBV5-1	-	TRBJ1-2	CASSLGGEGPTNYGYTF	TGCGCCAGCAGCTTGGGTGGGGAGGGCCCCACCAACTATGGCTACACCTTC
TRBD1	TRBV15	-	TRBJ1-3	CATSGSGTGIGNTIYF	TGTGCCACCAGCGGATCCGGGACAGGAATAGGAAACACCATATATTTT
-	TRBV19	-	TRBJ1-2	CASSIRETLGYTF	TGTGCCAGTAGTATTCGGGAAACGCTTGGCTACACCTTC
TRBD1	TRBV6-1	-	TRBJ2-7	CASRTGVYEQYF	TGTGCCAGCAGGACAGGGGTCTACGAGCAGTACTTC
-	TRBV28	once	TRBJ2-3	CASSLIRQSTDTQYF	TGTGCCAGCAGTTTAATCAGACAAAGCACAGATACGCAGTATTTT
-	TRBV2	-	TRBJ1-6	CASSEGGTFGSPLHF	TGTGCCAGCAGTGAAGGAGGGACATTCGGTTCACCCCTCCACTTT
-	TRBV9	-	TRBJ2-3	CASSAQGTDTQYF	TGTGCCAGCAGCGCTCAGGGCACAGATACGCAGTATTTT
TRBD2	TRBV7-6	-	TRBJ2-1	CASSLALAGSNEQFF	TGTGCCAGCAGCTTAGCCCTAGCGGGGAGTAATGAGCAGTTCTTC
-	TRBV21-1	few	TRBJ1-2	CATPIGQGNGYTF	TGTGCCACCCCTATCGGGCAGGGGAATGGCTACACCTTC
TRBD1	TRBV19	once	TRBJ2-3	CASSNGQVTDTQYF	TGTGCCAGTAGTAACGGACAGGTAACAGATACGCAGTATTTT
-	TRBV11-3	-	TRBJ2-2	CASRGRVTNTGELFF	TGTGCCAGCAGGGGCAGGGTAACGAACACCGGGGAGCTGTTTTTT
TRBD2	TRBV27	once	TRBJ2-7	CASRGLAGGHEQYF	TGTGCCAGCAGGGGACTAGCGGGAGGCCATGAGCAGTACTTC
TRBD1	TRBV9	-	TRBJ1-2	CASSVGTGGSYGYTF	TGTGCCAGCAGCGTGGGGACAGGGGGAAGCTATGGCTACACCTTC
-	TRBV30	-	TRBJ1-1	CAWRAGNLNTEAFF	TGTGCCTGGAGGGCAGGGAATTTGAACACTGAAGCTTTCTTT
-	TRBV5-5	-	TRBJ1-2	CASSLRGGGNYGYTF	TGTGCCAGCAGCTTGAGGGGGGGCGGAAACTATGGCTACACCTTC
-	TRBV9	-	TRBJ1-1	CASSGQFGPTEAFF	TGTGCCAGCAGCGGACAGTTTGGGCCCACTGAAGCTTTCTTT
TRBD2	TRBV28	-	TRBJ2-1	CASSFSPSGSFEEQFF	TGTGCCAGCAGTTTTTCCCCTAGCGGGAGTTTTGAGGAGCAGTTCTTC
-	TRBV7-6	once	TRBJ2-1	CASSLEAGYNEQFF	TGTGCCAGCAGCTTAGAAGCCGGGTACAATGAGCAGTTCTTC
TRBD2	TRBV18	few	TRBJ2-2	CASSPPGLAGGKNTGELFF	TGTGCCAGCTCACCACCGGGACTAGCGGGGGGAAAGAACACCGGGGAGCTGTTTTTT
-	TRBV19	-	TRBJ2-2	CASSIPRGRTGELFF	TGTGCCAGTAGTATACCCAGGGGCAGGACCGGGGAGCTGTTTTTT
-	TRBV4-3	-	TRBJ1-2	CASSQDRGQYYGYTF	TGCGCCAGCAGCCAAGATCGTGGGCAATACTATGGCTACACCTTC
-	TRBV7-8	once	TRBJ1-1	CASSLVGAGANTEAFF	TGTGCCAGCAGCTTAGTGGGGGCAGGGGCGAACACTGAAGCTTTCTTT
-	TRBV7-9	few	TRBJ2-2	CASSLGRTPNAGELFF	TGTGCCAGCAGCTTAGGTCGGACTCCAAACGCCGGGGAGCTGTTTTTT
-	TRBV19	once	TRBJ1-1	CASTLGRHEAFF	TGTGCCAGTACACTAGGACGGCACGAAGCTTTCTTT
-	TRBV10-3	-	TRBJ2-6	CAISESLLGANVLTF	TGTGCCATCAGTGAGTCCCTCTTAGGGGCCAACGTCCTGACTTTC
-	TRBV5-6	-	TRBJ2-1	CASTLRGLPNEQFF	TGTGCCAGCACCTTGAGGGGACTCCCCAATGAGCAGTTCTTC
-	TRBV11-3	-	TRBJ1-4	CASSLAIGTGVLFF	TGTGCCAGCAGCTTAGCCATTGGGACGGGGGTACTGTTTTTT
-	TRBV27	-	TRBJ1-2	CASRRLGTAPVPYGYTF	TGTGCCAGCAGAAGACTAGGAACAGCCCCAGTTCCCTATGGCTACACCTTC
TRBD1	TRBV5-1	-	TRBJ1-2	CASSYRDRGPLYGYTF	TGCGCCAGCAGCTATCGGGACAGGGGGCCTCTCTATGGCTACACCTTC
TRBD1	TRBV7-8	-	TRBJ1-1	CASSRRQGTEAFF	TGTGCCAGCAGCCGCAGACAGGGCACTGAAGCTTTCTTT
TRBD1	TRBV7-2	once	TRBJ1-4	CASSSQTGPNEKLFF	TGTGCCAGCAGTTCTCAGACAGGGCCTAATGAAAAACTGTTTTTT
TRBD1	TRBV7-6	-	TRBJ2-2	CASSSLDRGGGTGELFF	TGTGCCAGCAGCTCCCTGGACAGGGGTGGTGGCACCGGGGAGCTGTTTTTT
TRBD1	TRBV9	-	TRBJ1-5	CASSVGGVAGGLNQPQHF	TGTGCCAGCAGCGTAGGAGGTGTGGCAGGGGGACTCAATCAGCCCCAGCATTTT
TRBD2	TRBV7-2	-	TRBJ2-2	CASSSLAGGRGELFF	TGTGCCAGCAGTTCGCTAGCGGGGGGAAGAGGGGAGCTGTTTTTT
TRBD1	TRBV7-2	-	TRBJ2-1	CASSLMSGQGAYNEQFF	TGTGCCAGCAGCTTAATGTCGGGACAGGGGGCCTACAATGAGCAGTTCTTC